Listed below are T cell receptor beta chains from one sample, sequenced in a study of T cell repertoires in cytomegalovirus infection. No antigen is known for these receptors. TCRdb itself ran the reads through MiXCR, one entry per CDR3 protein. This sample yields approximately 120,000 distinct CDR3 sequences, of which 32% are seen a single time; roughly 50% belongs to the top ten. The source material was CD8+ T cells from cultured PBMCs, sampled from culture after CMV antigen stimulation. These receptors all stem from a human donor in good health (CMV status not recorded). Some clones in this sample may be carry-over from other donors' samples. CDR3s include the opening cysteine and the closing phenylalanine or tryptophan. Fields, in order: D gene, J gene, clone size, V gene, CDR3 protein, CDR3 DNA. D genes are given only for firm matches. Part of the rows lack a size; the others show once, few, many or a class for expanded clones.

d_call: -
j_call: TRBJ2-3
clone_size: -
v_call: TRBV6-1
cdr3_aa: CASIFGYDTQYF
cdr3_nt: TGTGCCAGCATTTTCGGCTACGATACGCAGTATTTT

d_call: TRBD1
j_call: TRBJ1-2
clone_size: few
v_call: TRBV19
cdr3_aa: CASSETGTGYYGYTF
cdr3_nt: TGTGCCAGTAGTGAGACCGGGACAGGGTATTATGGCTACACCTTC

d_call: -
j_call: TRBJ2-1
clone_size: -
v_call: TRBV6-2/TRBV6-3
cdr3_aa: CASSYRASVWDEQFF
cdr3_nt: TGTGCCAGCAGTTACCGGGCTAGCGTATGGGATGAGCAGTTCTTC

d_call: -
j_call: TRBJ2-3
clone_size: -
v_call: TRBV15
cdr3_aa: CATSRVRGSTDTQYF
cdr3_nt: TGTGCCACCAGCAGAGTCAGGGGTAGCACAGATACGCAGTATTTT

d_call: -
j_call: TRBJ1-3
clone_size: once
v_call: TRBV19
cdr3_aa: CASSQDTGGNTIYF
cdr3_nt: TGTGCCAGTAGTCAAGACACTGGTGGAAACACCATATATTTT

d_call: -
j_call: TRBJ2-7
clone_size: -
v_call: TRBV20-1
cdr3_aa: CSARDQSARRDDEQYF
cdr3_nt: TGCAGTGCTAGAGATCAGAGCGCCCGGCGGGACGACGAGCAGTACTTC

d_call: -
j_call: TRBJ1-1
clone_size: -
v_call: TRBV7-6
cdr3_aa: CASSLTRDWNTEAFF
cdr3_nt: TGTGCCAGCAGCTTAACCCGGGACTGGAACACTGAAGCTTTCTTT

d_call: -
j_call: TRBJ1-2
clone_size: -
v_call: TRBV6-5
cdr3_aa: CASSWGDRNYGYTF
cdr3_nt: TGTGCCAGCAGCTGGGGAGACAGAAACTATGGCTACACCTTC

d_call: TRBD1
j_call: TRBJ2-3
clone_size: few
v_call: TRBV4-3
cdr3_aa: CASKLGTATTDTQYF
cdr3_nt: TGCGCCAGCAAGTTAGGGACAGCTACCACAGATACGCAGTATTTT

d_call: -
j_call: TRBJ1-5
clone_size: -
v_call: TRBV4-1
cdr3_aa: CASSAFAGNNQPQHF
cdr3_nt: TGCGCCAGCAGCGCATTTGCAGGGAACAATCAGCCCCAGCATTTT

d_call: -
j_call: TRBJ2-2
clone_size: -
v_call: TRBV29-1
cdr3_aa: CSVTPNNPVTITGELFF
cdr3_nt: TGCAGCGTTACCCCCAACAACCCGGTGACTATCACCGGGGAGCTGTTTTTT

d_call: TRBD2
j_call: TRBJ2-1
clone_size: -
v_call: TRBV6-2/TRBV6-3
cdr3_aa: CASTLGGYRYNEQFF
cdr3_nt: TGTGCCAGCACCCTGGGAGGGTACCGCTACAATGAGCAGTTCTTC

d_call: TRBD2
j_call: TRBJ2-2
clone_size: few
v_call: TRBV12-3/TRBV12-4
cdr3_aa: CASSSGGLYTGELFF
cdr3_nt: TGTGCCAGCAGTTCCGGGGGACTATACACCGGGGAGCTGTTTTTT

d_call: -
j_call: TRBJ1-1
clone_size: -
v_call: TRBV7-9
cdr3_aa: CASSAQGAGSVITFF
cdr3_nt: TGTGCCAGCAGCGCCCAGGGAGCCGGATCCGTGATCACTTTCTTT

d_call: -
j_call: TRBJ1-6
clone_size: few
v_call: TRBV4-1
cdr3_aa: CASSQTREANSPLHF
cdr3_nt: TGCGCCAGCAGCCAAACCAGAGAAGCAAATTCACCCCTCCACTTT

d_call: -
j_call: TRBJ2-7
clone_size: -
v_call: TRBV7-8
cdr3_aa: CASSRTGPDEQYF
cdr3_nt: TGTGCCAGCAGCCGCACAGGGCCGGACGAGCAGTACTTC

d_call: -
j_call: TRBJ2-3
clone_size: once
v_call: TRBV4-2
cdr3_aa: CASAYEEESTDTQYF
cdr3_nt: TGTGCCAGCGCCTATGAGGAGGAGAGCACAGATACGCAGTATTTT

d_call: TRBD1
j_call: TRBJ1-2
clone_size: -
v_call: TRBV7-3
cdr3_aa: CASSPTGGNGYTF
cdr3_nt: TGTGCCAGCAGCCCGACAGGGGGCAATGGCTACACCTTC

d_call: TRBD2
j_call: TRBJ2-7
clone_size: few
v_call: TRBV4-1
cdr3_aa: CASSQEWASGHTTYEQYF
cdr3_nt: TGCGCCAGCAGCCAAGAATGGGCTAGCGGTCATACAACCTACGAGCAGTACTTC

d_call: -
j_call: TRBJ2-7
clone_size: many
v_call: TRBV7-8
cdr3_aa: CASSLAHAGSYEQYF
cdr3_nt: TGTGCCAGCAGCTTAGCGCACGCAGGCTCCTACGAGCAGTACTTC

d_call: TRBD2
j_call: TRBJ2-4
clone_size: -
v_call: TRBV20-1
cdr3_aa: CSARSPGGNIQYF
cdr3_nt: TGCAGTGCTAGGAGTCCGGGGGGGAACATTCAGTACTTC

d_call: TRBD2
j_call: TRBJ2-3
clone_size: many
v_call: TRBV12-3/TRBV12-4
cdr3_aa: CASSPKGLAGTYTDTQYF
cdr3_nt: TGTGCCAGCAGTCCGAAGGGACTAGCGGGGACTTACACAGATACGCAGTATTTT

d_call: -
j_call: TRBJ1-2
clone_size: few
v_call: TRBV5-4
cdr3_aa: CASSLDADRFASF
cdr3_nt: TGTGCCAGCAGCTTGGACGCTGACAGATTTGCCTCCTTC

d_call: -
j_call: TRBJ1-1
clone_size: -
v_call: TRBV20-1
cdr3_aa: CSARDFRDATEAFF
cdr3_nt: TGCAGTGCTAGAGATTTCAGGGACGCCACTGAAGCTTTCTTT

d_call: TRBD2
j_call: TRBJ2-5
clone_size: -
v_call: TRBV6-6
cdr3_aa: CASSYMTSSGETQYF
cdr3_nt: TGTGCCAGCAGTTACATGACTAGCTCGGGCGAGACCCAGTACTTC

d_call: -
j_call: TRBJ1-5
clone_size: -
v_call: TRBV6-2/TRBV6-3
cdr3_aa: CASSYSRQSASNQPQHF
cdr3_nt: TGTGCCAGCAGTTACTCCCGACAGAGCGCCAGCAATCAGCCCCAGCATTTT